The sequence of this T cell receptor (delta chain) was determined in a study of Vδ1+ human thymocytes. Study outcomes and limitations: Thymic TRG and TRD repertoires appeared highly polyclonal, with Gaussian CDR3 length distributions. Around 20% of thymic delta-chain sequences were Vdelta2, with few Vdelta3, unlike blood Vdelta1+ controls.

RNA was extracted from the cells and then reverse transcribed. CDR3 amplicons came from multiplex PCR with pooled V-gene forward and constant-region reverse primers. TCRdb repeated clone calling on the multiplex PCR reads with CATT. This sample has about 25,000 delta-chain clones, with under 8.5% found just once. With 5 bases clipped from V and 0 bases from J, the junction kept 26 bases outside the gene matches. The CDR3 is 22 amino acids. Germline V CDR1 and CDR2: TSWWSYY, QGS. To note about this clone: What it recognizes is unknown.

The chain combines TRDV1 with TRDJ1; 8 bases map to TRDD3. The origin of this receptor is a girl under three years old who had congenital heart surgery. The sample taken for sequencing was Vdelta1+ gamma-delta thymocytes from the thymus. Specified subset: FACS-sorted CD3+ TCRalphabeta- TCRVdelta1+ TCRVdelta2- thymocytes. The CDR3 DNA reads TGTGCTCTTGGGCTAAGAATCTCCTTGAGGGATACGCTTGCTCAGTACACCGATAAACTCATCTTT. Its protein is CALGLRISLRDTLAQYTDKLIF.